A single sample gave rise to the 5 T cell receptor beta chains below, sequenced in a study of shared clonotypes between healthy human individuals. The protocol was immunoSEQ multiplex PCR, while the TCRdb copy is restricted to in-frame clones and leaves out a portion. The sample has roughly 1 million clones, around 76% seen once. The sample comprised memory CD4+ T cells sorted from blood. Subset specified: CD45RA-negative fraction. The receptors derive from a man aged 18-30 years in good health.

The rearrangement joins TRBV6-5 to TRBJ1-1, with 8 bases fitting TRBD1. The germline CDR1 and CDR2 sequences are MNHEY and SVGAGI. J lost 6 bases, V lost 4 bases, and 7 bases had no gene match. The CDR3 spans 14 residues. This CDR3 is CASSLDRGSAEAFF. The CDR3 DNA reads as TGTGCCAGCAGTTTAGACAGGGGATCCGCTGAAGCTTTCTTT.

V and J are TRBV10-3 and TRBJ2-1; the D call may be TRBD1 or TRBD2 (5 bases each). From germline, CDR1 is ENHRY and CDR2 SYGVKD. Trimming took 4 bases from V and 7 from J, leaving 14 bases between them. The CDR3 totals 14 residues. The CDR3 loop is CAISGDLSGNEQFF. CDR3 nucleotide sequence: TGTGCCATCAGTGGGGACCTCTCTGGGAATGAGCAGTTCTTC.

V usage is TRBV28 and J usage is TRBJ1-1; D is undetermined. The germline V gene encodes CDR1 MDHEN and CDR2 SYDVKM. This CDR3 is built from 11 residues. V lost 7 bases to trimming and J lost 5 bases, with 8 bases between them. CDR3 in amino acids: CASISWTEAFF. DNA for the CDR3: TGTGCCAGCATCAGTTGGACTGAAGCTTTCTTT. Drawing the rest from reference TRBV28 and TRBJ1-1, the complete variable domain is DVKVTQSSRYLVKRTGEKVFLECVQDMDHENMFWYRQDPGLGLRLIYFSYDVKMKEKGDIPEGYSVSREKKERFSLILESASTNQTSMYLCASISWTEAFFGQGTRLTVV.

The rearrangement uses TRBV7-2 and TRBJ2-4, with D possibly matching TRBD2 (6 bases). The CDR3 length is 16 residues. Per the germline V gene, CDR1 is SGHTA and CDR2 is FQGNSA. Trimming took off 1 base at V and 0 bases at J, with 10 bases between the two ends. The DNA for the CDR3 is TGTGCCAGCAGCTTAGTAGCGGTGGAAGCCAAAAACATTCAGTACTTC. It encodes CASSLVAVEAKNIQYF. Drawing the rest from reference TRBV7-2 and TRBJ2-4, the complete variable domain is GAGVSQSPSNKVTEKGKDVELRCDPISGHTALYWYRQSLGQGLEFLIYFQGNSAPDKSGLPSDRFSAERTGGSVSTLTIQRTQQEDSAVYLCASSLVAVEAKNIQYFGAGTRLSVL.

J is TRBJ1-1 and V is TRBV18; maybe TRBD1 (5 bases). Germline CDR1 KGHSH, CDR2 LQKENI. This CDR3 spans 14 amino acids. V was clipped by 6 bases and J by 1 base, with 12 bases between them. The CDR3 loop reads CASSQQVTNTEAFF. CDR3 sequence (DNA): TGTGCCAGCTCTCAACAGGTTACGAACACTGAAGCTTTCTTT.